The clone carrying this T cell receptor beta chain was observed at least ten times. This sample was included in a study of patients and donors after allogeneic stem cell transplantation. V was trimmed by 4 bases and J by 6 bases, leaving 13 bases between them. Germline CDR1 is SGHRS and CDR2 is YFSETQ. This CDR3 has 13 amino acids. MiXCR was run by TCRdb on the RT-PCR reads, yielding one entry per CDR3 protein. The table has roughly 150,000 distinct CDR3 sequences, 24% seen once; the top ten hold roughly 26%. Sequenced input: blood, either unsorted or a sorted T cell fraction (not recorded which). The rearrangement joins TRBV5-1 to TRBJ1-2, with D perhaps matching TRBD1 (5 bases). The receptor was derived from a human donor who was either an allogeneic HSCT recipient or a stem cell or donor lymphocyte infusion donor (not recorded which). It is not recorded whose cells these are; they may come from a transplant donor. The DNA of the CDR3 is TGCGCCAGCAGCCCAGGGAATTGGGATGGCTACACCTTC. The encoded protein is CASSPGNWDGYTF.